One sample yielded the 20 T cell receptor beta chains listed below, sequenced in a study of Graves' ophthalmopathy and Graves' hyperthyroidism. Researchers took RNA transcripts and amplified TCR beta CDR3 regions from them. Second-round multiplex PCR followed a first-round RT-PCR using HTBI primers. From the multiplex PCR reads, TCRdb called clonotypes with MiXCR, one entry per CDR3 protein. Of more than 45,000 distinct CDR3 sequences detected, around half appear once; the ten largest clones hold about 24%. Sequencing was performed on peripheral blood. The receptor set was obtained from an adult man with Graves' ophthalmopathy.

This clonotype was observed a few times. The V and J genes are TRBV19 and TRBJ1-2; D is possibly TRBD1 (6 bases). The V end was cut by 5 bases, the J end by 6 bases, with 13 bases between. CDR3 length equals 13 residues. From germline, CDR1 is LNHDA and CDR2 SQIVND (reference sequence). In DNA, the CDR3 is TGTGCCAGTAGTGACCACAGGGCGGATGGCTACACCTTC. It encodes CASSDHRADGYTF.

This clonotype was observed at least ten times. This chain joins TRBV7-8 and TRBJ1-2, with TRBD1 matching 12 bases. There are 14 residues in the CDR3. Germline V lookup: CDR1 SGHVS, CDR2 FQNEAQ. V was clipped by 4 bases and J by 5 bases; unmatched bases: 2. The CDR3, as DNA: TGTGCCAGCAGCTCGGGACAGGGGGCGTATGGCTACACCTTC. Translation gives CASSSGQGAYGYTF. The variable domain in full, with the rest retrieved from reference TRBV7-8 and TRBJ1-2, is GAGVSQSPRYKVAKRGQDVALRCDPISGHVSLFWYQQALGQGPEFLTYFQNEAQLDKSGLPSDRFFAERPEGSVSTLKIQRTQQEDSAVYLCASSSGQGAYGYTFGSGTRLTVV.

The V call is TRBV20-1, the J call TRBJ1-2; no reliable D call. Germline V gene lookup returns CDR1 DFQATT and CDR2 SNEGSKA (reference sequence). The CDR3 spans 10 residues. Trimming shortened V by 3 bases and J by 14 bases, and 13 bases separated the two germline ends. As DNA, the CDR3 is TGCAGTGCTAGCAAACCTTCGGGAACCTTC. This encodes CSASKPSGTF.

The chain is built from TRBV10-3 and TRBJ1-2, with 10 positions matching TRBD1. The germline V gene encodes CDR1 ENHRY and CDR2 SYGVKD. Unmatched junction bases numbered 3, after V lost 2 bases and J lost 6 bases. This CDR3 contains 14 residues. CDR3 region: CAISEGDRGHGYTF. CDR3 coding DNA: TGTGCCATCAGTGAGGGGGACAGGGGCCATGGCTACACCTTC.

This clonotype was observed a single time. The chain recombines TRBV20-1 with TRBJ2-1; TRBD2 is a possible D gene (5 bases). CDR3 size: 15 residues. Trimming pared 6 bases from V and 0 bases from J, leaving 15 bases between. CDR1 is DFQATT, CDR2 SNEGSKA, per germline (reference sequence). The CDR3 reads CSAELDPASYNEQFF. The CDR3 DNA follows: TGCAGTGCGGAACTAGACCCGGCCTCCTACAATGAGCAGTTCTTC.

The CDR3 sequence is CSAPIATYEQYF. The DNA for the CDR3 is TGCAGTGCTCCGATAGCGACCTACGAGCAGTACTTC. The chain carries TRBV20-1 and TRBJ2-7; possible D gene TRBD2, 5 bases. The CDR3 totals 12 residues. V was shortened by 5 bases and J by 2 bases, with 10 bases between the two germline ends. The germline V gene encodes CDR1 DFQATT and CDR2 SNEGSKA (reference sequence).

A note on this clonotype: Here the CDR3 omits its conserved ending phenylalanine or tryptophan, so a read error is the likely source. This chain joins TRBV11-2 and TRBJ1-1, with 11 positions matching TRBD1. Losses at the gene ends were 3 bases for V and 3 bases for J; bases not matched to a gene: 3. The CDR3 covers 15 residues. Germline V gives CDR1 SGHAT, CDR2 FQNNGV. The CDR3, as DNA: TGTGCCAGCAGCTTGGGGGACAGGGGGGACACTGAAGCTTTCCTT. Translated, it gives CASSLGDRGDTEAFL.

This clonotype appeared once. V gene TRBV9 combines with J gene TRBJ2-2; tentatively, D is TRBD1 (6 bases). The CDR3 is 12 residues long. The germline CDR1 and CDR2 sequences are SGDLS and YYNGEE. The ends were cut back, 4 bases at V and 13 bases at J, with 14 bases in the middle. CDR3 in DNA: TGTGCCAGCAGCCAACCGGGCAGGGGGCTGTTTTTT. It is translated as CASSQPGRGLFF.

The gene calls are TRBV9 and TRBJ2-5; the D call may be TRBD1 or TRBD2 (5 bases each). The V and J ends lost 1 base and 2 bases respectively, with 15 bases between them. In germline, CDR1 is SGDLS, CDR2 YYNGEE. This CDR3 spans 16 amino acids. The CDR3 DNA sequence: TGTGCCAGCAGCGTACGTCCCGGGGCCATACAAGAGACCCAGTACTTC. Translating it yields CASSVRPGAIQETQYF.

Only a few counts were recorded for this clonotype. The rearrangement uses TRBV24-1 and TRBJ2-1; 8 positions agree with TRBD1. The CDR3 loop spans 16 amino acids. The V gene's germline CDR1 is KGHDR and CDR2 SFDVKD. V shed 4 bases, J shed 4 bases, and the junction held 8 bases outside the gene matches. This CDR3 reads CATSDTGQETYNEQFF. CDR3 bases: TGTGCCACCAGTGACACGGGACAGGAAACGTACAATGAGCAGTTCTTC.

The J gene is TRBJ2-7, the V gene TRBV29-1; TRBD2 matches at 8 bases. Germline V CDR1 and CDR2: SQVTM, ANQGSEA. The CDR3 contains 13 residues. The V segment lost 7 bases and the J segment 3 bases; nucleotides outside the gene matches: 8. Here the CDR3 reads CSGRGVHDYEQYF. Written as DNA, the CDR3 is TGCAGCGGGCGGGGGGTGCACGACTACGAGCAGTACTTC.

The V call is TRBV29-1, the J call TRBJ2-7; D assignment may be TRBD1 or TRBD2 (5 bases each). The CDR3 is made up of 13 amino acids. V lost 3 bases, J lost 6 bases, and 15 bases lay in between. Germline lookup yields CDR1 SQVTM and CDR2 ANQGSEA. The DNA for the CDR3 is TGCAGCGTTGATTCTACCCGGGGCGGCGAGCAGTACTTC. This gives the protein CSVDSTRGGEQYF.

This clonotype was recorded many times. The V and J genes are TRBV20-1 and TRBJ1-5; 8 bases are a match to TRBD1. This CDR3 comprises 13 residues. Germline-derived CDR1 and CDR2 are DFQATT and SNEGSKA (reference sequence). The J segment lost 0 bases and the V segment lost 6 bases, leaving 1 base of the junction unmatched. The CDR3 spells CSAGQGSNQPQHF. CDR3 nucleotide sequence: TGCAGTGCAGGACAGGGTAGCAATCAGCCCCAGCATTTT.

This clonotype was detected once. The chain joins TRBV7-3 to TRBJ1-3; maybe TRBD1 (6 bases). CDR1 and CDR2 from the germline V gene are SGHTA and FQGTGA. The length of the CDR3 is 21 residues. The V gene lost 0 bases and the J gene lost 2 bases, with 26 bases spanning the gap. CDR3 nucleotide sequence: TGTGCCAGCAGCTTAACGTTACAGGACAGAATCCCTGGTGTTGCTGGAAACACCATATATTTT. Translating it yields CASSLTLQDRIPGVAGNTIYF.

The chain is built from TRBV20-1 and TRBJ2-1, with D possibly TRBD1 on 5 matching bases. The CDR3 has 12 residues. Trimming shortened V by 5 bases and J by 8 bases, and 13 bases separated the two germline ends. CDR1 and CDR2 from the germline V gene are DFQATT and SNEGSKA (reference sequence). CDR3 nucleotide sequence: TGCAGTGCTGGTTCGTGGGGCGATGAGCAGTTCTTC. Encoded protein: CSAGSWGDEQFF.

This clonotype came up many times. The rearrangement uses TRBV6-5 and TRBJ1-2; tentatively, D is TRBD1 (6 bases). Per the germline V gene, CDR1 is MNHEY and CDR2 is SVGAGI. V dropped 5 bases and J dropped 8 bases, with 21 bases sitting between them. The CDR3 runs 15 residues. The CDR3 protein is CASSTRGGRGSGYTF. Written as DNA, the CDR3 is TGTGCCAGCAGTACCCGTGGCGGCAGGGGTTCCGGCTACACCTTC.

The chain recombines TRBV5-1 with TRBJ1-6; D is unclear. With 4 bases removed from V and 8 bases from J, the gap between germline ends came to 13 bases. The CDR3 covers 14 residues. The germline V gene encodes CDR1 SGHRS and CDR2 YFSETQ. Here the CDR3 reads CASSQDGMDSPLHF. The CDR3 coding sequence is TGCGCCAGCAGCCAAGATGGTATGGATTCACCCCTCCACTTT.

The J gene is TRBJ2-1, the V gene TRBV2, with TRBD2 identical over 7 bases. This CDR3 comprises 16 residues. J was trimmed by 7 bases and V by 5 bases; bases with no gene match: 14. Germline CDR1 reads SNHLY; CDR2 reads FYNNEI. This CDR3 reads CASSFQTGGRTNEQFF. The CDR3 coding sequence is TGTGCCAGCAGTTTTCAAACGGGGGGACGGACAAATGAGCAGTTCTTC.

There are many counts of this clonotype. V is TRBV28 and J is TRBJ2-5; 9 nucleotides agree with TRBD2. Looked up from germline, CDR1 is MDHEN and CDR2 is SYDVKM. V shed 5 bases and J 4 bases; nucleotides not matched to a gene: 8. This CDR3 is built from 15 residues. The CDR3 coding sequence is TGTGCCAGCAGTGCCCCGGGACTAGCCGGAGAGACCCAGTACTTC. This encodes CASSAPGLAGETQYF.

This clonotype was recorded many times. This chain connects TRBV12-5 to TRBJ2-5; D not certain. CDR1 is LGHNT and CDR2 is FRNRAP in the germline V gene. V shed 3 bases and J shed 5 bases, with 13 bases lying between them. This CDR3 is 14 amino acids long. CDR3 loop: CASGFSGSLETQYF. DNA of the CDR3: TGTGCTAGTGGTTTTTCAGGTTCTCTCGAGACCCAGTACTTC.